This T cell receptor beta chain was identified in a study of cytotoxic CD8 clonotypes in ibrutinib-treated CLL. Study findings and constraints: Clonotypes that were public were uncommon, and they contracted or stayed stable on treatment. An increase in clonality occurred at ibrutinib response, followed by a return toward baseline at progression.

TCRdb keeps only in-frame clones here, not all; method: immunoSEQ multiplex PCR. Of tens of thousands of clones listed, roughly 53% are singletons. About this clone itself: What it binds is not known.

This CDR3 has 9 amino acids. Deletions cut 7 bases from V and 11 bases from J, with 11 bases between. Germline loops: CDR1 DFQATT, CDR2 SNEGSKA (reference sequence). This TCR came from a human donor with chronic lymphocytic leukemia. The sample consisted of PBMCs, taken after 12 months of ibrutinib treatment. This chain joins TRBV20-1 and TRBJ1-1; D is unresolved. The CDR3 spells CSDRSTAFF. The CDR3 nucleotides read TGCAGTGATCGCTCCACCGCTTTCTTT.